The clone carrying this TCR beta chain was seen a handful of times. Its antigen is not identified. The CDR3 sequence is 13 residues long. Trimming removed 3 bases at V and 7 bases at J, with 12 bases between. CDR1 MNHNY and CDR2 SVGAGI come from the germline V gene (reference sequence). Investigators isolated RNA and reverse transcribed it into cDNA to act as the sequencing template. TCRdb's table, derived via immunoSEQ multiplex PCR, lists solely in-frame clones and lacks some. The sample consists of some 110,000 clones, less than 45% of them appearing once. The data are from a study of CD8+ T cells in alopecia areata. Study-wide background: Treatment comprised oral tofacitinib, 5 to 10 mg twice daily, in treated patients.

Study-wide results and caveats: Lesional scalp, notably in alopecia totalis/universalis, had clonality above that of normal scalp.

As part of sample collection, lesional scalp punch biopsies and peripheral blood were taken from alopecia areata patients. The sample taken for sequencing was CD4+ T cells sorted from blood. The TCR originated in a human donor with alopecia areata. This chain joins TRBV6-6 and TRBJ1-2; a possible D gene is TRBD1 (6 bases). The CDR3 DNA is TGTGCCAGCAGTTATTTGGGGGGCAGTGGCTACACCTTC. It codes for CASSYLGGSGYTF.